This TCR beta chain was recovered during a study of T cell responses to AZD1222 COVID-19 vaccine. Per germline, CDR1 SGHRS and CDR2 YFSETQ. V was clipped by 4 bases and J by 4 bases, with 12 bases between them. The CDR3 is made up of 14 amino acids. Assay used: immunoSEQ multiplex PCR; TCRdb lists only in-frame clones, some missing. The table shows 93,000 or so clones, with 88% occurring only once. The chain carries TRBV5-1 and TRBJ1-3; TRBD1 is a possible D gene (5 bases). The material was peripheral blood, obtained on day 0 of AZD1222 vaccination. This TCR was sampled from an adult in good health. Here the CDR3 reads CASSPGAEGNTIYF. CDR3 in DNA: TGCGCCAGCAGCCCCGGGGCAGAGGGAAACACCATATATTTT.